This T cell receptor (beta chain) emerged from a study of blood T cells in healthy people across ages (dated by TCRdb to the mid-2010s). Looking at the study overall: In model experiments, template switching captured roughly one uniquely barcoded TCR beta cDNA molecule for every two T cells. Age-related changes in TCR beta repertoire diversity were measured in the study by deep sequencing normalized with unique cDNA molecular identifiers. Two additional independent replicas of 1 million unique cDNA reads from the same blood draw were analyzed for two donors (one aged 18 to 29 and one aged 80 or older). Four age groups were formed from the donors: young (average approximately 15 years), middle-aged (approximately 40), aged (62) and long-lived (less than 85). To avoid experimental bias, donors of different ages were distributed randomly across sequencing lanes. Overall study outcomes, separate from this receptor: Estimates of total diversity based on one million sequenced T cells were considered lower bounds and underestimates. Conclusive comparison of naive and antigen-experienced compartments was prevented by the profiling of bulk unsorted PBMCs. Observed TCR beta diversity correlated strongly with the percentage of naive T cells measured by flow cytometry. Observed TCR beta diversity per million T cells fell roughly linearly with age, and a significant reduction was already apparent by age roughly 40. The CMV infection status of donors was not known, potentially confounding age-related changes in expanded clonotypes. Compared with the aged group, the long-lived group had more naive CD4+ T cells, fewer expanded clones and increased TCR diversity, a pattern suggesting age selection.

To prepare the library, 5' RACE was applied. The sequencer listed for this sample is Illumina HiSeq 2500. The second PCR ran for roughly 6 to 11 cycles and used a J-beta primer mix along with a sample-barcoded 5' primer. Each TCR beta cDNA molecule received a unique molecular identifier from a template-switch 5' adaptor carrying 12 random nucleotides. Each sample yielded at least 2.5 million CDR3-containing paired-end reads. First-strand cDNA was synthesized from all RNA with the Mint cDNA synthesis kit, primed by a TRBC-specific oligonucleotide. All cDNA was treated with uracil-DNA glycosylase and then went through a first 18-cycle PCR with the universal primers M1SS and BC2_uni_R. From the authors' description of their analysis: Normalization of each sample was performed by random selection of 1 million high-quality reads, each carrying a distinct molecular identifier. Instead of being binned into consensus sequences, reads that shared molecular identifiers were thrown out. CDR3 identification, clonotype clustering and error correction used MiTCR with a Q25 quality threshold and the strictest error-elimination algorithm. A nonparametric unseen species model using Euler transformation provided a lower-bound estimate of total TCR beta diversity. The raw public data were reprocessed by TCRdb itself: fastp quality trimming at Q25, MiXCR clonotype calling, in-frame beta chains only. Each entry is one CDR3 protein sequence, shown with its most common DNA and genes. TCRdb, not the original authors, processed these V and J calls. The sample data list about 620,000 distinct CDR3 sequences, and 40% to 65% of these were observed just once. Approximately 13% of the sample comes from the top ten.

The CDR3 sequence holds 16 residues, the cysteine and phenylalanine included. Only the CDR3 portion is preserved as DNA: 48 bases, with reading frame beginning at the first base. The junction shows trimming of 3 bases on V and 4 bases on J, plus 16 bases between the germline ends. For CDR1 and CDR2, the germline V gene lists SGHTA and FQGNSA. To note about this clonotype: The specificity of this receptor is unknown. Qualities for individual bases were not recorded, and no much larger clone is one base off.

Donors were a few dozen systemically healthy Caucasian individuals from Russia aged 6 to 90 years. Each donor gave roughly 9.5 milliliters of peripheral blood, collected into EDTA-treated Vacutainer tubes. Ficoll-Paque density-gradient centrifugation was used to isolate PBMCs, with at least 6.5 million per sample. Total RNA was extracted from PBMCs with Trizol reagent, with at least 5 micrograms obtained per sample. For every donor, flow cytometry on a PBMC aliquot measured the percentage of naive CD45RAhigh/CD27high T cells. The receptor chain draws on TRBV7-2 and TRBJ1-5, with a weak D call of TRBD1 (5 bases match). The TCR originated in a woman older than 75 in good health. The sample comprised blood. The CDR3 corresponds to CASSFRGGGSNQPQHF. The nucleotide sequence is given as TGTGCCAGCAGCTTCCGTGGGGGGGGGTCAAATCAGCCCCAGCATTTT. Reference TRBV7-2 and TRBJ1-5 proteins supply the regions before and after the CDR3; the full variable domain is: GAGVSQSPSNKVTEKGKDVELRCDPISGHTALYWYRQSLGQGLEFLIYFQGNSAPDKSGLPSDRFSAERTGGSVSTLTIQRTQQEDSAVYLCASSFRGGGSNQPQHFGDGTRLSIL.